The source of this T cell receptor (beta chain) is a study of shared clonotypes between healthy human individuals. Details on this clone: Its target is not known.

Generated by immunoSEQ multiplex PCR, the TCRdb table keeps only in-frame clones and is missing some. There are over a million clones in the sample; 98% occur only once, and around 0.33% lies in the top ten. Germline-derived CDR1 and CDR2 are SGHDT and YYEEEE. The germline V and J ends were trimmed by 0 bases and 1 base, with 10 bases remaining between them. This CDR3 region has 15 residues. Study-wide points: Naive subsets typically showed greater estimated richness than memory subsets. Only a few donors were included, so the genetic and exposure-history diversity represented was limited.

The sequenced material came from naive CD4+ T cells sorted from blood. Regarding subset: CD45RA+ positively selected. The source is a man aged 25-45 years in good health. The chain is built from TRBV5-6 and TRBJ1-1; D is unresolved. CDR3 protein: CASSLARKGNTEAFF. The CDR3 DNA is TGTGCCAGCAGCTTGGCCCGGAAGGGGAACACTGAAGCTTTCTTT.